These 6 T cell receptor beta chains were sequenced from one sample in a study of T cells in tumors after PD-1 blockade. Produced via immunoSEQ multiplex PCR; TCRdb's table is partial and in-frame only. This table has about 63,000 clones, about 74% appearing once. Source: PBMCs, taken after anti-PD-1 treatment. These receptors originate from a human donor with basal cell carcinoma.

This clone has more than one count but fewer than ten. This chain links TRBV3-1 (or the pseudogene TRBV3-2) with TRBJ1-1; D is unresolved. Germline V CDR1 and CDR2: LGHDT, YNNKEL (reference sequence). V lost 4 bases, J lost 5 bases, and 17 bases lay in between. The CDR3 contains 15 residues. DNA for the CDR3: TGTGCCAGCAGCCCCCGCTCCACAGTCAGGACTGAAGCTTTCTTT. Translated: CASSPRSTVRTEAFF.

The chain carries TRBV2 and TRBJ1-5; TRBD1 matches 7 bases. V lost 4 bases and J lost 3; bases outside the gene matches: 6. This CDR3 spans 15 amino acids. Germline CDR1 reads SNHLY; CDR2 reads FYNNEI. In DNA, the CDR3 is TGTGCCAGCAGTGGACAGGGCCGGGACAATCAGCCCCAGCATTTT. Residues: CASSGQGRDNQPQHF.

J is TRBJ2-5 and V is TRBV4-1; no clear D gene. CDR3 length equals 14 residues. The germline gives CDR1 MGHRA, CDR2 YSYEKL. Trimming took 0 bases from V and 2 from J, leaving 7 bases between them. The CDR3: CASSQDVDQETQYF. CDR3 DNA: TGCGCCAGCAGCCAAGACGTCGATCAAGAGACCCAGTACTTC.

The J gene is TRBJ2-5, the V gene TRBV9; 10 nucleotides line up with TRBD2. V was clipped by 2 bases and J by 2 bases; unmatched bases: 18. The CDR3 is 20 residues long. Germline V gene sequence: CDR1 SGDLS, CDR2 YYNGEE. Here the CDR3 DNA reads TGTGCCAGCAGCGTCGGAACGTACACCGGGACTAGCGTCCTTCAAGAGACCCAGTACTTC. Encoded protein: CASSVGTYTGTSVLQETQYF. The whole variable domain, filled in from reference TRBV9 and TRBJ2-5, reads DSGVTQTPKHLITATGQRVTLRCSPRSGDLSVYWYQQSLDQGLQFLIQYYNGEERAKGNILERFSAQQFPDLHSELNLSSLELGDSALYFCASSVGTYTGTSVLQETQYFGPGTRLLVL.

The CDR3: CASSGDNAYEQYF. CDR3 nucleotide sequence: TGTGCCAGCAGTGGAGACAATGCCTACGAGCAGTACTTC. This chain uses TRBV12-3 or TRBV12-4 with TRBJ2-7; unclear D gene. The ends were cut back, 5 bases at V and 2 bases at J, with 10 bases in the middle. The CDR3 length is 13 residues.

The V and J genes are TRBV10-3 and TRBJ2-3; D remains ambiguous. Germline CDR1 and CDR2: ENHRY and SYGVKD. V lost 4 bases and J 0 bases, leaving 2 bases between the germline ends. The CDR3 totals 12 residues. The CDR3: CAISASTDTQYF. The CDR3 DNA reads as TGTGCCATCAGTGCCAGCACAGATACGCAGTATTTT.